Shown below are 10 T cell receptor beta chains from a single sample sequenced in a study of tumor and adjacent non-tumor tissue in lung cancer. A modified ARM-PCR protocol with three rounds of nested PCR amplified TCRbeta. From the multiplex PCR reads, TCRdb called clonotypes with MiXCR, one entry per CDR3 protein. In the table there are about 110,000 distinct CDR3 sequences, 60% to 80% of which are singletons. This sample's RNA came from whole unsorted tissue. Sequenced material: lung tumor tissue. The receptors here all came from a woman aged 60-70 years with non-small cell lung cancer.

As regards this clonotype: One junction end disagrees with the germline gene, perhaps due to a read error. The V and J genes are TRBV11-3 and TRBJ2-5; no definite D call. The CDR3 extends over 11 amino acids. From germline, CDR1 is SGHNT and CDR2 YENEEA. Here the CDR3 reads CASNLSETQYF. CDR3 nucleotides: TGTGCCAGCAACTTATCGGAGACCCAGTATTTC.

This clonotype was seen a single time. At one end, the junction sequence differs from germline, possibly due to a read error. The CDR3 nucleotides are TGCAGTCCTAGATCGAACACCGGGGGGCCGTTTTTT. This gives the protein CSPRSNTGGPFF. V usage is TRBV20-1 and J usage is TRBJ2-2; D might be TRBD2 (7 bases). This CDR3 spans 12 amino acids. Germline V gene sequence: CDR1 DFQATT, CDR2 SNEGSKA (reference sequence).

Only one count was recorded for this clonotype. A junction boundary mismatches the germline segment, possibly from a read error. The CDR3 is CTSSRGTRAGAFF. The CDR3, as DNA: TGTACCAGCAGCCGCGGGACACGGGCCGGAGCTTTCTTT. The rearrangement uses TRBV11-2 and TRBJ1-1, with TRBD1 as a possible D gene (6 bases). The V gene's germline CDR1 is SGHAT and CDR2 FQNNGV. CDR3 length: 13 residues.

A note on this clonotype: One junction end does not reproduce the germline sequence, and a read error may be involved. The genes are TRBV28 and TRBJ2-2, with 13 bases lining up with TRBD2. Germline-derived CDR1 and CDR2 are MDHEN and SYDVKM. The CDR3 contains 16 residues. The CDR3 DNA sequence: TGTACCAGCAGCCTCCAGACTAGCGGGAGGACCGGGGAGCTGTTTTTT. Its translation is CTSSLQTSGRTGELFF.

In its sample, this clonotype was seen many times. CDR3 amino acids: CASSTDTGGAGRGNIQYF. The CDR3 DNA follows: TGTGCCAGCAGTACAGACACAGGGGGCGCTGGTCGGGGAAACATTCAGTACTTC. The genes are TRBV28 and TRBJ2-4; 9 nucleotides line up with TRBD1. The ends lost 5 bases at V and 6 bases at J; junction bases unmatched: 17. Germline V gene sequence: CDR1 MDHEN, CDR2 SYDVKM. CDR3 length equals 18 residues. The full variable domain, rest sourced from reference TRBV28 and TRBJ2-4, is DVKVTQSSRYLVKRTGEKVFLECVQDMDHENMFWYRQDPGLGLRLIYFSYDVKMKEKGDIPEGYSVSREKKERFSLILESASTNQTSMYLCASSTDTGGAGRGNIQYFGAGTRLSVL.

For this clonotype: An end of the junction does not agree with germline; a read error may underlie this. The V gene is TRBV6-2 or TRBV6-3, the J gene TRBJ2-1, with D maybe TRBD2 (6 bases). The germline CDR1 and CDR2 sequences are MNHEY and SVGEGT. The CDR3 runs 16 residues. The DNA of the CDR3 is TGTGCCAGCAGTCACTCGATAGAGCCGGGGGACAATGAGCAGTTCTTC. Translating gives CASSHSIEPGDNEQFF.

On this clonotype itself: Just one base apart from a much larger clone, this may be a read error. The V and J genes are TRBV4-3 and TRBJ2-7, with D perhaps TRBD1 or TRBD2 (5 bases each). This CDR3 is 17 amino acids long. V lost 1 base, J lost 5 bases, and 21 bases lay in between. Germline V CDR1 and CDR2: LGHNA, YSLEER. CDR3 coding DNA: TGCGCCAGCAGCCAAGGGGTTGAGGGGAATGGCCGGGACGAGCAGTACTTC. Translating it yields CASSQGVEGNGRDEQYF.

The sample holds a few counts of this clonotype. The junction departs from the called germline gene at one end, perhaps through a read error. This chain uses TRBV12-3 or TRBV12-4 with TRBJ1-1; D ambiguous. This CDR3 is 13 amino acids long. CDR3 coding DNA: TGTGCCAGCGCCCTCTTACCAAACACTGAGGCTTTCTTT. Protein sequence: CASALLPNTEAFF.

V gene TRBV29-1 combines with J gene TRBJ2-7; D call uncertain. CDR1 and CDR2 (germline): SQVTM, ANQGSEA. V lost 8 bases and J 2 bases, leaving 16 bases between the germline ends. The CDR3 spans 13 residues. CDR3 protein: CSIIRNNPYEQYF. The DNA of the CDR3 is TGCAGCATAATAAGGAACAACCCCTACGAGCAGTACTTC.

Details on this clonotype: A read error may account for a junction end that differs from germline. This sequence joins TRBV11-2 and TRBJ1-5; the match to TRBD1 covers 10 bases. CDR1 and CDR2 (germline): SGHAT, FQNNGV. This CDR3 is built from 13 residues. The CDR3: CACSRDRGQLQHF. CDR3 nucleotides: TGTGCCTGCTCACGGGACAGGGGTCAGCTCCAGCATTTT.